The TCR beta chain described here comes from a study of shared clonotypes between healthy human individuals. The authors split each subset's genomic DNA evenly across several immunoSEQ plates. Each unsorted PBMC replicate got 300 ng genomic DNA, tens of thousands of genomes. Some clones are missing from TCRdb's copy, which holds only in-frame ones; the method was immunoSEQ multiplex PCR. The sample lists about 490,000 clones, around 73% occurring once. The CDR3 spans 15 residues. Germline CDR1 SGHAT, CDR2 FQDESV (reference sequence). The ends lost 1 base at V and 0 bases at J; junction bases unmatched: 3.

The source of this sequence is a woman in her forties in good health. Some clones in this sample may be carry-over from other donors' samples. The material sequenced was PBMCs. The rearrangement joins TRBV11-1 to TRBJ2-7; 7 nucleotides agree with TRBD1. The CDR3 coding sequence is TGTGCCAGCAGCTTAGAGGGGACAGTCTCCTACGAGCAGTACTTC. Its protein is CASSLEGTVSYEQYF.